This T cell receptor beta chain is from a study of blood T cell repertoires in COVID-19. Study summary: Whether acute or convalescent, the COVID-19 samples came from the United States, Italy and Spain. The cDNA or gDNA used as material had been derived from T cells, B-cell-depleted T cells, or PBMCs.

Measured with immunoSEQ multiplex PCR; TCRdb has only the in-frame clones, and not every one. This sample has hundreds of thousands of clones, with 85% to 90% found just once. The CDR3 runs to 14 residues. Germline V gene lookup returns CDR1 SQVTM and CDR2 ANQGSEA. V dropped 4 bases and J dropped 3 bases, with 15 bases sitting between them. The V gene is TRBV29-1, the J gene TRBJ1-2, with D tentatively TRBD1 (6 bases). This clonotype was sampled from a woman between 18 and 29 years old with acute or convalescent COVID-19. The sequencing sample was made of peripheral blood. CDR3 protein: CSVALRGEDYGYTF. The CDR3 nucleotides read TGCAGCGTTGCGCTCAGGGGTGAGGACTATGGCTACACCTTC. The full variable domain, its missing parts supplied by reference TRBV29-1 and TRBJ1-2, is SAVISQKPSRDICQRGTSLTIQCQVDSQVTMMFWYRQQPGQSLTLIATANQGSEATYESGFVIDKFPISRPNLTFSTLTVSNMSPEDSSIYLCSVALRGEDYGYTFGSGTRLTVV.